The 8 T cell receptor beta chains below were found in one sample sequenced in a study of T cells after yellow fever vaccination. From the 5' RACE reads, TCRdb called clonotypes with MiXCR, one entry per CDR3 protein. The sample consists of more than 95,000 distinct CDR3 sequences, roughly 6.7% of them appearing once. The source was CD4+ T cells sorted from PBMCs, collected around 10 days after the first yellow fever vaccination. All receptors derive from a man aged 18 to 29 who received the YFV17D yellow fever vaccine.

Concerning this clonotype itself: This may be a read error: a much more frequent sequence differs by one nucleotide. V and J are TRBV12-3 or TRBV12-4 and TRBJ2-5; D call uncertain. CDR3 length equals 12 residues. V was pared by 1 base and J by 9 bases, with 9 bases between. As DNA, the CDR3 is TGTGCCAGCAGTTTAGTAAGCCTTGCCCAGTACTTC. Amino acids: CASSLVSLAQYF.

There are many counts of this clonotype. The rearrangement uses TRBV20-1 and TRBJ1-5; 7 bases align to TRBD1. Germline CDR1 and CDR2: DFQATT and SNEGSKA (reference sequence). The CDR3 is 14 residues long. The V and J ends lost 3 bases and 3 bases, in that order; junction bases with no gene match: 5. The CDR3 protein is CSARVQGLNQPQHF. The CDR3 DNA is TGCAGTGCTAGGGTACAGGGGCTCAATCAGCCCCAGCATTTT.

This clonotype was detected many times. The J gene is TRBJ2-2, the V gene TRBV12-3 or TRBV12-4, with D perhaps assigned TRBD1 or TRBD2 (6 bases each). With 4 bases removed from V and 1 base from J, the gap between germline ends came to 10 bases. This CDR3 has 15 residues. CDR3 nucleotides: TGTGCCAGCAGTTGGGGGGCTAGGAACACCGGGGAGCTGTTTTTT. It translates to CASSWGARNTGELFF.

Concerning this clonotype itself: A much more abundant neighbour one base away suggests this may be a read error. The rearrangement joins TRBV29-1 to TRBJ2-3; D might be TRBD2 (5 bases). This CDR3 is 14 amino acids long. Trimming took 3 bases from V and 6 from J, leaving 16 bases between them. Germline CDR1 reads SQVTM; CDR2 reads ANQGSEA. CDR3 amino acids: CSVDERAHRDTQYF. The DNA of the CDR3 is TGCAGCGTTGACGAGAGGGCCCATCGGGATACGCAGTATTTT.

Ten or more counts support this clonotype. This chain joins TRBV20-1 and TRBJ2-5, with unresolved D. The CDR3 is 14 amino acids. Trimming took off 5 bases at V and 1 base at J, with 14 bases between the two ends. Germline V gene lookup returns CDR1 DFQATT and CDR2 SNEGSKA (reference sequence). The CDR3 region has the DNA TGCAGTGCTCCTCGTCCGCAATTCCAAGAGACCCAGTACTTC. It codes for CSAPRPQFQETQYF.

The J gene is TRBJ1-5, the V gene TRBV7-2; possibly TRBD1 for D (5 bases). Germline V gene data show CDR1 as SGHTA and CDR2 as FQGNSA. Trimming shortened V by 1 base and J by 7 bases, and 14 bases separated the two germline ends. This CDR3 region has 15 residues. CDR3 protein: CASSLGGGATQPQHF. CDR3 sequence (DNA): TGTGCCAGCAGCTTAGGGGGCGGGGCGACACAGCCCCAGCATTTT.

This clonotype was counted at least ten times. This chain links TRBV10-3 with TRBJ1-3, with TRBD1 matching 7 bases. Trimming at V came to 9 bases and at J to 0 bases, leaving 8 bases not matched to a gene. CDR1 is ENHRY and CDR2 is SYGVKD in the germline V gene. CDR3 length: 15 residues. The CDR3 sequence is CAIRQGLGSGNTIYF. As DNA, the CDR3 is TGTGCCATAAGACAGGGTCTCGGCTCTGGAAACACCATATATTTT.

This clonotype was observed many times. The chain uses TRBV12-3 or TRBV12-4 and TRBJ1-1; D remains ambiguous. Between the trimmed V and J ends, which lost 5 bases and 5 bases, there was a span of 12 bases. This CDR3 is 13 amino acids long. The CDR3 region has the DNA TGTGCCAGCAGTACACGGACGCAGACTGAAGCTTTCTTT. This sequence encodes CASSTRTQTEAFF.